These 27 T cell receptor beta chains were all obtained from the same sample, sequenced in a study of CD8+ T cells in alopecia areata (dated by TCRdb to the late 2010s). The time point label of this sample denotes: baseline before oral tofacitinib. The library was prepared using the immunoSEQ multiplex PCR assay. For TCR sequencing, RNA was extracted from every sample and reverse transcribed into cDNA to serve as template. The table comes from immuneACCESS by way of TCRdb, which keeps in-frame sequences with V and J called. Part of the clones is missing from these tables; in studies checked, under half for an unresolved V gene and the rest for unknown reasons. Recorded for this sample are 150,000 to 200,000 clones; around 71% of them occurred a single time. The ten largest account for roughly an eighth of the sample. Sequenced material: CD8+ T cells sorted from blood, taken at week 0. These receptors all stem from a human donor with alopecia areata.

V usage is TRBV30 and J usage is TRBJ2-1; possible D gene TRBD2, 5 bases. Germline V CDR1 and CDR2: GTSNPN, SVGIG (reference sequence). The V gene lost 5 bases and the J gene lost 4 bases, with 6 bases spanning the gap. The CDR3 is 11 amino acids. In DNA form, the CDR3 reads TGTGCCTGGCGAGGGTACAATGAGCAGTTCTTC. Translating gives CAWRGYNEQFF.

CDR3 DNA: TGTGCCAGCAGTTACTCGCGGGGGGGCGGTGCCGGGGAGCTGTTTTTT. Its translation is CASSYSRGGGAGELFF. The chain links TRBV6-6 to TRBJ2-2; 9 positions agree with TRBD2. Unmatched junction bases numbered 5, after V lost 0 bases and J lost 6 bases. The V gene's germline CDR1 is MNHNY and CDR2 SVGAGI (reference sequence). The CDR3 is made up of 16 amino acids.

J is TRBJ2-5 and V is TRBV5-6, with unresolved D. Trimming removed 4 bases at V and 3 bases at J, with 4 bases between. CDR1 is SGHDT and CDR2 is YYEEEE in the germline V gene. This CDR3 comprises 11 residues. The CDR3 DNA is TGTGCCAGCAGCGGAGAAGAGACCCAGTACTTC. It translates to CASSGEETQYF.

DNA for the CDR3: TGTGCCAGCAGTTTATCGAATGCAGGGTCATCGGATACGCAGTATTTT. This gives the protein CASSLSNAGSSDTQYF. The rearrangement joins TRBV27 to TRBJ2-3; the D gene is possibly TRBD1 (5 bases). The CDR3 consists of 16 residues. Trimming took 0 bases from V and 6 from J, leaving 16 bases between them. The V gene's germline CDR1 is MNHEY and CDR2 SMNVEV (reference sequence).

The rearrangement links TRBV9 to TRBJ2-1; D may be TRBD2 (5 bases). The CDR3 runs to 16 residues. The V end was cut by 0 bases, the J end by 5 bases, with 15 bases between. Germline CDR1 SGDLS, CDR2 YYNGEE. CDR3 loop: CASSVGSGLRHNEQFF. CDR3 DNA sequence: TGTGCCAGCAGCGTAGGCTCTGGACTTCGACACAATGAGCAGTTCTTC.

V usage is TRBV30 and J usage is TRBJ1-5; 8 bases agree with TRBD1. V was pared by 4 bases and J by 2 bases, with 7 bases of the junction left unmatched. The CDR3 is made up of 15 amino acids. Germline lookup yields CDR1 GTSNPN and CDR2 SVGIG (reference sequence). For the CDR3, the DNA is TGTGCCTGGAATCCGGCGGACAGGGGCAATCAGCCCCAGCATTTT. Protein sequence: CAWNPADRGNQPQHF.

The rearrangement links TRBV4-1 to TRBJ2-1; D is perhaps TRBD1 (6 bases). With 3 bases removed from V and 12 bases from J, the gap between germline ends came to 15 bases. Germline V gene data show CDR1 as MGHRA and CDR2 as YSYEKL. This CDR3 is 13 amino acids long. For the CDR3, the DNA is TGCGCCAGCAGCCAGGGAAGGGGGAGCGGGCAGTTCTTC. Protein sequence: CASSQGRGSGQFF.

The chain recombines TRBV12-5 with TRBJ2-7; 7 nucleotides line up with TRBD2. The junction had 13 bases not matched to a gene; V was cut back by 6 bases and J by 2 bases. Germline V gene lookup returns CDR1 LGHNT and CDR2 FRNRAP. The CDR3 length is 16 residues. The CDR3: CASGHLLASAPYEQYF. CDR3 bases: TGTGCTAGTGGACATCTACTAGCGTCAGCCCCCTACGAGCAGTACTTC.

The rearrangement uses TRBV10-3 and TRBJ2-7, with D hard to call. The CDR3 sequence is 12 residues long. Trimming pared 6 bases from V and 6 bases from J, leaving 12 bases between. Germline V gene sequence: CDR1 ENHRY, CDR2 SYGVKD. CDR3 sequence reads: CAISRPSGEQYF. DNA for the CDR3: TGTGCCATCAGCCGGCCTAGTGGCGAGCAGTACTTC.

This chain uses TRBV27 with TRBJ1-2; unclear D gene. The V gene's germline CDR1 is MNHEY and CDR2 SMNVEV (reference sequence). The CDR3 is 12 residues long. V lost 7 bases, J lost 8 bases, and 14 bases lay in between. CDR3 loop: CASNDGARGYTF. The CDR3 DNA reads as TGTGCCAGCAACGACGGAGCTAGGGGCTACACCTTC.

The chain joins TRBV30 to TRBJ2-6; D is unresolved. V lost 2 bases and J 1 base, leaving 6 bases between the germline ends. The CDR3 loop spans 14 amino acids. The germline V gene encodes CDR1 GTSNPN and CDR2 SVGIG (reference sequence). Here the CDR3 reads CAWSLGSGANVLTF. The CDR3 DNA follows: TGTGCCTGGAGTCTTGGTTCTGGGGCCAACGTCCTGACTTTC.

V usage is TRBV5-1 and J usage is TRBJ2-7, with TRBD1 identical over 7 bases. Trimming at V came to 5 bases and at J to 3 bases, leaving 14 bases not matched to a gene. The germline CDR1 and CDR2 sequences are SGHRS and YFSETQ. The CDR3 is 16 residues long. CDR3 sequence (DNA): TGCGCCAGCAGATCTTCCGGGACAGCCAAAGTCTACGAGCAGTACTTC. It yields the protein CASRSSGTAKVYEQYF.

The chain recombines TRBV29-1 with TRBJ2-6; TRBD2 might be the D (6 bases). The V gene lost 3 bases and the J gene lost 0 bases, with 9 bases spanning the gap. The CDR3 extends over 15 amino acids. The germline V gene has CDR1 SQVTM and CDR2 ANQGSEA. CDR3 protein: CSVEEGTSGANVLTF. DNA of the CDR3: TGCAGCGTTGAGGAGGGGACCTCTGGGGCCAACGTCCTGACTTTC.

The chain joins TRBV5-6 to TRBJ1-2; D is uncertain. The germline gives CDR1 SGHDT, CDR2 YYEEEE. The CDR3 runs 15 residues. Between the trimmed V and J ends, which lost 2 bases and 8 bases, there was a span of 19 bases. The CDR3 reads CASSLNYWSAWGYTF. CDR3 nucleotide sequence: TGTGCCAGCAGCTTAAATTATTGGTCCGCGTGGGGCTACACCTTC.

The chain couples TRBV7-9 to TRBJ1-2, with D unresolved. CDR1 is SEHNR and CDR2 is FQNEAQ in the germline V gene (reference sequence). CDR3 length: 15 amino acids. The V and J ends lost 4 bases and 6 bases respectively, with 18 bases between them. The CDR3 is CASSSISPTADGYTF. The CDR3 DNA reads as TGTGCCAGCAGCTCTATATCGCCAACGGCGGATGGCTACACCTTC. Full variable domain (outside the CDR3, taken from reference TRBV7-9 and TRBJ1-2): DTGVSQNPRHKITKRGQNVTFRCDPISEHNRLYWYRQTLGQGPEFLTYFQNEAQLEKSRLLSDRFSAERPKGSFSTLEIQRTEQGDSAMYLCASSSISPTADGYTFGSGTRLTVV.

The gene calls are TRBV27 and TRBJ2-5; D unclear. The V and J ends lost 6 bases and 2 bases respectively, with 16 bases between them. The V gene's germline CDR1 is MNHEY and CDR2 SMNVEV (reference sequence). The CDR3 is 15 residues long. The CDR3 DNA is TGTGCCAGCAGCTCCCCCCGGGCAGTTCAAGAGACCCAGTACTTC. It codes for CASSSPRAVQETQYF.

V is TRBV2 and J is TRBJ1-6, with a tentative D call TRBD1 (6 bases). Trimming cost V 2 bases and J 8 bases, with 16 bases left between them. The germline CDR1 and CDR2 sequences are SNHLY and FYNNEI. This CDR3 is 16 amino acids long. CDR3 in amino acids: CASSEMGGPRYSPLHF. In nucleotides, the CDR3 is TGTGCCAGCAGTGAAATGGGGGGGCCCAGGTATTCACCCCTCCACTTT.

The table lists this clone with a few counts. The V gene is TRBV7-8, the J gene TRBJ2-1; TRBD2 aligns across 7 bases. The junction had 11 bases not matched to a gene; V was cut back by 1 base and J by 5 bases. The V gene's germline CDR1 is SGHVS and CDR2 FQNEAQ. This CDR3 region has 17 residues. The CDR3 nucleotides read TGTGCCAGCAGCTTAGAATGGGGCGGGGGATACGACAATGAGCAGTTCTTC. It is translated as CASSLEWGGGYDNEQFF.

With regard to this clone: In the same sample, other DNA sequences code for this CDR3. The chain carries TRBV9 and TRBJ1-2; TRBD1 is a possible D gene (6 bases). Per germline, CDR1 SGDLS and CDR2 YYNGEE. The CDR3 has 11 residues. V gave up 10 bases and J gave up 2 bases, with 9 bases separating them. The DNA for the CDR3 is TGTGCCTCACAGGGCAACTATGGCTACACCTTC. It codes for CASQGNYGYTF. Full variable domain (remainder filled in from reference TRBV9 and TRBJ1-2): DSGVTQTPKHLITATGQRVTLRCSPRSGDLSVYWYQQSLDQGLQFLIQYYNGEERAKGNILERFSAQQFPDLHSELNLSSLELGDSALYFCASQGNYGYTFGSGTRLTVV.

For this clone: Other DNA variants within this sample encode the same CDR3. The chain has TRBV6-1 and TRBJ1-1; D ambiguous. Trimming removed 8 bases at V and 4 bases at J, with 8 bases between. Germline V lookup: CDR1 MNHNS, CDR2 SASEGT. This CDR3 comprises 11 residues. In DNA, the CDR3 is TGTGCCAGCCGCGAGGGCACTGAAGCTTTCTTT. Its protein is CASREGTEAFF.

This clone counts as medium-sized. The chain uses TRBV19 and TRBJ2-2; TRBD1 agrees at 8 bases. The germline V gene has CDR1 LNHDA and CDR2 SQIVND (reference sequence). J gave up 3 bases and V 9 bases, and 6 bases lay outside the gene matches. CDR3 length: 14 amino acids. CDR3 amino acids: CARGQGEDTGELFF. The CDR3 nucleotides read TGTGCCAGAGGACAGGGTGAGGACACCGGGGAGCTGTTTTTT.

The rearrangement joins TRBV4-1 to TRBJ2-1; D gene unclear. CDR3 length equals 12 residues. Between the trimmed V and J ends, which lost 0 bases and 7 bases, there was a span of 4 bases. Germline V gene sequence: CDR1 MGHRA, CDR2 YSYEKL. CDR3 in amino acids: CASSQERNEQFF. In nucleotides, the CDR3 is TGCGCCAGCAGCCAAGAAAGAAATGAGCAGTTCTTC.

This chain connects TRBV7-9 to TRBJ1-2; D is ambiguous. Deletions cut 4 bases from V and 2 bases from J, with 11 bases between. The CDR3 totals 14 residues. Looked up from germline, CDR1 is SEHNR and CDR2 is FQNEAQ (reference sequence). CDR3 loop: CASSSTAENYGYTF. Written as DNA, the CDR3 is TGTGCCAGCAGCTCGACTGCCGAAAACTATGGCTACACCTTC.

The gene calls are TRBV30 and TRBJ2-2; D unclear. V gave up 0 bases and J gave up 8 bases, with 7 bases separating them. Germline V gene lookup returns CDR1 GTSNPN and CDR2 SVGIG (reference sequence). The CDR3 is 12 amino acids. Here the CDR3 reads CAWSVSVGELFF. The CDR3 bases are TGTGCCTGGAGTGTATCGGTTGGGGAGCTGTTTTTT.

This clone was seen only once. This chain joins TRBV7-9 and TRBJ2-7; 7 positions match TRBD1. The length of the CDR3 is 12 residues. The germline CDR1 and CDR2 sequences are SEHNR and FQNEAQ (reference sequence). J gave up 7 bases and V 5 bases, and 5 bases lay outside the gene matches. CDR3 bases: TGTGCCAGCAGCCGACAGGGTTGGGAGCAGTACTTC. Protein: CASSRQGWEQYF.

The chain has TRBV18 and TRBJ2-1; D remains ambiguous. The CDR3 is 13 residues long. The V end lost 6 bases, the J end lost 4 bases, and 10 bases lay between the germline ends. The germline V gene has CDR1 KGHSH and CDR2 LQKENI. CDR3 in DNA: TGTGCCAGCTCTCCTTACCGATACAATGAGCAGTTCTTC. Encoded protein: CASSPYRYNEQFF.

This chain connects TRBV14 to TRBJ1-4; no clear D gene. The length of the CDR3 is 15 residues. Trimming pared 4 bases from V and 0 bases from J, leaving 9 bases between. Per the germline V gene, CDR1 is SGHDN and CDR2 is FVKESK. Written as DNA, the CDR3 is TGTGCCAGCAGCCTACAGAGGGCAACTAATGAAAAACTGTTTTTT. This gives the protein CASSLQRATNEKLFF. Filled out from reference TRBV14 and TRBJ1-4, the complete variable domain reads EAGVTQFPSHSVIEKGQTVTLRCDPISGHDNLYWYRRVMGKEIKFLLHFVKESKQDESGMPNNRFLAERTGGTYSTLKVQPAELEDSGVYFCASSLQRATNEKLFFGSGTQLSVL.